One sample yielded the 25 T cell receptor beta chains listed below, sequenced in a study of blood T cell repertoires in COVID-19. The method was immunoSEQ multiplex PCR; TCRdb's version includes in-frame clones alone and lacks a portion of them. Of over 70,000 clones detected, 65% to 85% appear once; the ten largest clones hold 28%. Sequences were obtained from peripheral blood. These receptor sequences come from a human donor in a cohort sampled during active COVID-19.

This clone was seen just once. V and J are TRBV4-3 and TRBJ1-6, with D uncertain. Trimming cost V 1 base and J 7 bases, with 8 bases left between them. The CDR3 contains 14 residues. Looked up from germline, CDR1 is LGHNA and CDR2 is YSLEER. The CDR3 DNA is TGCGCCAGCAGCCAAGCGGTTAACAATTCACCCCTCCACTTT. This sequence encodes CASSQAVNNSPLHF.

This sequence joins TRBV29-1 and TRBJ2-3, with 9 bases that match TRBD1. The CDR3 runs 14 residues. The junction had 5 bases not matched to a gene; V was cut back by 3 bases and J by 4 bases. Germline V gene data show CDR1 as SQVTM and CDR2 as ANQGSEA. As DNA, the CDR3 is TGCAGCGTTGAGTACAGGGGGCGTCCAGATACGCAGTATTTT. Amino acids: CSVEYRGRPDTQYF.

In DNA, the CDR3 is TGTGCCAGCAGCTCCCAAAGGGGGGGCTTCTTGGGAGATACGCAGTATTTT. This gives the protein CASSSQRGGFLGDTQYF. The chain uses TRBV11-3 and TRBJ2-3, with a tentative D call TRBD2 (7 bases). This CDR3 is 17 amino acids long. Germline values: CDR1 SGHNT, CDR2 YENEEA. Trimming cost V 4 bases and J 5 bases, with 22 bases left between them.

The chain is built from TRBV9 and TRBJ2-5; TRBD2 agrees at 8 bases. This CDR3 is 14 amino acids long. Trimming removed 6 bases from V and 5 bases from J; junction bases left unmatched: 9. The germline V gene encodes CDR1 SGDLS and CDR2 YYNGEE. The CDR3 DNA sequence: TGTGCCAGCACCAGCGGGAGCTTGGGGGAGACCCAGTACTTC. It translates to CASTSGSLGETQYF.

The rearrangement uses TRBV12-3 or TRBV12-4 and TRBJ2-5; the match to TRBD1 covers 7 bases. The V gene end was trimmed by 7 bases and the J gene end by 1 base; junction bases not matched to a gene: 3. CDR3 length: 13 residues. The CDR3 DNA follows: TGTGCCAGCAACGACAGGGCCCAAGAGACCCAGTACTTC. It yields the protein CASNDRAQETQYF.

For the CDR3, the DNA is TGCGCCAGCAGCCTACAGGGCCATGAGCAGTTCTTC. Its protein product is CASSLQGHEQFF. The chain employs TRBV5-1 and TRBJ2-1; maybe TRBD1 (6 bases). V was cut by 4 bases and J by 8 bases, with 10 bases left in between. In germline, CDR1 is SGHRS, CDR2 YFSETQ. The CDR3 has 12 amino acids. Full variable domain (rest looked up from reference TRBV5-1 and TRBJ2-1): KAGVTQTPRYLIKTRGQQVTLSCSPISGHRSVSWYQQTPGQGLQFLFEYFSETQRNKGNFPGRFSGRQFSNSRSEMNVSTLELGDSALYLCASSLQGHEQFFGPGTRLTVL.

The chain combines TRBV3-1 (or the pseudogene TRBV3-2) with TRBJ2-7, with D tentatively TRBD2 (5 bases). This CDR3 contains 15 residues. V was pared by 0 bases and J by 5 bases, with 14 bases between. Germline V gene sequence: CDR1 LGHDT, CDR2 YNNKEL (reference sequence). For the CDR3, the DNA is TGTGCCAGCAGCCAAGATCCCGGGATAAGAAACGAGCAGTACTTC. This translates into CASSQDPGIRNEQYF.

The DNA of the CDR3 is TGTGCCAGTACAAAAGGACAGCGAGAAAAACTGTTTTTT. Protein product: CASTKGQREKLFF. The chain is built from TRBV19 and TRBJ1-4; possible D gene TRBD1, 6 bases. V was cut by 7 bases and J by 8 bases, with 14 bases left in between. The CDR3 runs 13 residues. Per germline, CDR1 LNHDA and CDR2 SQIVND (reference sequence). Together with reference TRBV19 and TRBJ1-4, the CDR3 gives the full variable domain: DGGITQSPKYLFRKEGQNVTLSCEQNLNHDAMYWYRQDPGQGLRLIYYSQIVNDFQKGDIAEGYSVSREKKESFPLTVTSAQKNPTAFYLCASTKGQREKLFFGSGTQLSVL.

This CDR3 is CASSFGTGGGTLHF. The CDR3 DNA reads as TGTGCCAGCAGCTTCGGGACAGGGGGTGGTACCCTCCACTTT. V is TRBV11-2 and J is TRBJ1-6; 11 positions match TRBD1. V dropped 3 bases and J dropped 14; count of bases not matched to a gene: 6. The CDR3 consists of 14 residues. The germline V gene encodes CDR1 SGHAT and CDR2 FQNNGV.

CDR3 DNA sequence: TGTGCCAGCAGCTTAACCTACAGGGGATCCTACGAGCAGTACTTC. It codes for CASSLTYRGSYEQYF. The V gene is TRBV7-8, the J gene TRBJ2-7; the match to TRBD1 covers 7 bases. The CDR3 totals 15 residues. CDR1 and CDR2 from the germline V gene are SGHVS and FQNEAQ. With V trimmed by 2 bases and J by 1 base, 5 bases remained unmatched.

The chain uses TRBV28 and TRBJ1-1, with D possibly being TRBD1 (5 bases). Between the trimmed V and J ends, which lost 8 bases and 1 base, there was a span of 8 bases. Germline CDR1 is MDHEN and CDR2 is SYDVKM. The CDR3 spans 12 residues. CDR3 amino acids: CASDSTNTEAFF. CDR3 in DNA: TGTGCCAGCGACAGTACGAACACTGAAGCTTTCTTT.

The genes are TRBV14 and TRBJ2-1, with 9 bases identical to TRBD2. CDR3 size: 14 residues. Germline values: CDR1 SGHDN, CDR2 FVKESK. Trimming removed 1 base from V and 14 bases from J; junction bases left unmatched: 9. The CDR3: CASSQGGGGAFKFF. CDR3 coding DNA: TGTGCCAGCAGCCAAGGAGGCGGGGGGGCCTTTAAGTTCTTC.

This sequence joins TRBV10-3 and TRBJ2-3, with 8 bases lining up with TRBD2. Germline lookup yields CDR1 ENHRY and CDR2 SYGVKD. Unmatched junction bases numbered 6, after V lost 2 bases and J lost 11 bases. The CDR3 is 13 residues long. CDR3 sequence (DNA): TGTGCCATCAGTGAGAGCGGGGGCGGTAGGCAGTATTTT. Its translation: CAISESGGGRQYF.

The chain employs TRBV27 and TRBJ1-4, with D tentatively TRBD1 (5 bases). This CDR3 spans 15 amino acids. CDR1 MNHEY and CDR2 SMNVEV come from the germline V gene (reference sequence). With 8 bases removed from V and 7 bases from J, the gap between germline ends came to 20 bases. The CDR3 loop reads CASRLAGGSSEKLFF. Written as DNA, the CDR3 is TGTGCCAGCCGACTCGCGGGGGGGTCGAGTGAAAAACTGTTTTTT. Full variable domain (outside the CDR3, taken from reference TRBV27 and TRBJ1-4): EAQVTQNPRYLITVTGKKLTVTCSQNMNHEYMSWYRQDPGLGLRQIYYSMNVEVTDKGDVPEGYKVSRKEKRNFPLILESPSPNQTSLYFCASRLAGGSSEKLFFGSGTQLSVL.

This chain links TRBV6-6 with TRBJ1-1; D might be TRBD1 (6 bases). The V and J ends lost 7 bases and 5 bases respectively, with 14 bases between them. CDR1 is MNHNY and CDR2 is SVGAGI in the germline V gene (reference sequence). This CDR3 is built from 13 residues. In nucleotides, the CDR3 is TGTGCCAGCACCTTAACTCAGGGGACTGAAGCTTTCTTT. Its protein product is CASTLTQGTEAFF.

The chain joins TRBV28 to TRBJ2-7, with TRBD2 matching 12 bases. Germline assignment: CDR1 MDHEN and CDR2 SYDVKM. This CDR3 region has 18 residues. J lost 2 bases, V lost 4 bases, and 12 bases had no gene match. CDR3 in amino acids: CASSSAGLAGRGAYEQYF. The CDR3 DNA is TGTGCCAGCAGTTCCGCCGGACTAGCGGGGAGAGGGGCCTACGAGCAGTACTTC.

This chain joins TRBV19 and TRBJ2-7; 8 bases fit TRBD2. V shed 2 bases, J shed 2 bases, and the junction held 5 bases outside the gene matches. The CDR3 loop spans 15 amino acids. From germline, CDR1 is LNHDA and CDR2 SQIVND (reference sequence). CDR3 bases: TGTGCCAGTAGTATACGGGGGGGCCAACCCTACGAGCAGTACTTC. It yields the protein CASSIRGGQPYEQYF. The full variable domain, completed using reference TRBV19 and TRBJ2-7, is DGGITQSPKYLFRKEGQNVTLSCEQNLNHDAMYWYRQDPGQGLRLIYYSQIVNDFQKGDIAEGYSVSREKKESFPLTVTSAQKNPTAFYLCASSIRGGQPYEQYFGPGTRLTVT.

This clone turned up a few times. This chain joins TRBV7-9 and TRBJ1-2; TRBD1 is a possible D gene (5 bases). Trimming stripped 2 bases from V and 5 bases from J, with 12 bases between. The CDR3 covers 14 residues. CDR1 is SEHNR, CDR2 FQNEAQ, per germline (reference sequence). CDR3 loop: CASSLSGDGYGYTF. CDR3 sequence (DNA): TGTGCCAGCAGCTTAAGCGGGGACGGGTATGGCTACACCTTC.

The chain links TRBV10-3 to TRBJ2-1; TRBD2 matches 10 bases. There are 16 residues in the CDR3. V was clipped by 3 bases and J by 6 bases; unmatched bases: 8. Germline CDR1 is ENHRY and CDR2 is SYGVKD. CDR3 region: CAISDGLAGALNEQFF. CDR3 nucleotides: TGTGCCATCAGTGATGGTCTAGCGGGGGCCCTCAATGAGCAGTTCTTC.

In this sample, this clone turned up a few times. The J gene is TRBJ2-2, the V gene TRBV5-1, with no clear D. Trimming took 3 bases from V and 0 from J, leaving 6 bases between them. There are 14 residues in the CDR3. Germline V CDR1 and CDR2: SGHRS, YFSETQ. CDR3 sequence (DNA): TGCGCCAGCAGCTCCCCAACGAACACCGGGGAGCTGTTTTTT. Amino acids: CASSSPTNTGELFF.

The rearrangement joins TRBV25-1 to TRBJ1-1, with no clear D. CDR3 size: 11 residues. Trimming left V 2 bases short and J 7 bases short, with 5 bases between. Germline loops: CDR1 MGHDK, CDR2 SYGVNS. The CDR3 reads CASSEGGEAFF. For the CDR3, the DNA is TGTGCCAGCAGTGAAGGAGGTGAAGCTTTCTTT.

The rearrangement uses TRBV11-2 and TRBJ2-3, with 8 bases aligning to TRBD2. The germline CDR1 and CDR2 sequences are SGHAT and FQNNGV. This CDR3 has 16 amino acids. Trimming cost V 5 bases and J 4 bases; bases outside gene matches: 11. The CDR3 protein is CASSQRRGGWPDTQYF. The CDR3 coding sequence is TGTGCCAGCAGCCAGCGCCGGGGGGGGTGGCCAGATACGCAGTATTTT.

V gene TRBV5-1 combines with J gene TRBJ2-2; 9 bases fit TRBD2. Losses at the gene ends were 4 bases for V and 7 bases for J; bases not matched to a gene: 11. This CDR3 spans 16 amino acids. The germline V gene has CDR1 SGHRS and CDR2 YFSETQ. This CDR3 is CASSGSGTSLGGELFF. CDR3 in DNA: TGCGCCAGCAGCGGATCCGGGACTAGCCTTGGCGGGGAGCTGTTTTTT.

The gene calls are TRBV27 and TRBJ2-7; 8 nucleotides line up with TRBD1. After removal of 2 bases from V and 7 bases from J, the junction contained 16 bases not matched to a gene. The CDR3 is 17 amino acids. Germline V gene sequence: CDR1 MNHEY, CDR2 SMNVEV (reference sequence). The CDR3 DNA reads as TGTGCCAGCAGTTTAGTCGGGACAGGCGGTAACCTTAATGAGCAGTACTTC. As protein: CASSLVGTGGNLNEQYF.

V is TRBV21-1 and J is TRBJ2-7; TRBD2 was called by the table and not checked on the DNA. TRBV21-1 is a pseudogene locus. The CDR3 covers 14 residues. The CDR3 DNA reads TGTGCCAGCAGCGTCCCGGGGGGGCCATACGAGCAGTACTTC. Encoded protein: CASSVPGGPYEQYF.